This T cell receptor (beta chain) appears in the sequencing data of a study of regulatory T cells in long-lasting Graves disease. Whole-study context: Positive TSH receptor antibodies alongside over 5 years of antithyroid drugs were what marked Graves' disease as persistent. General observations from the study: There was favoring of TRBV28, TRBJ1-2 and TRBJ2-5 in persistent disease.

According to the study, TCR beta libraries were built with iRepertoire HTBI primers and CDR3-region Arm-PCR. Per the study methods: The samples yielded roughly 64 TRBV and some 15 TRBJ segments. TCRdb passed the multiplex PCR reads through MiXCR, listing each CDR3 protein once. TCRdb's processing, not the study's, gives the V and J calls here. The sample holds around 430,000 distinct CDR3 sequences, about 22% seen once. Regarding time point: persistent/refractory GD, antithyroid drugs over 5 years with positive TRAb. With RNA extracted from PBMCs as input, the TCR library was made. The peripheral blood volume drawn was around 10 milliliters, and it was collected into EDTA tubes. This clonotype has more than one count but fewer than ten. The antigen is undetermined. Trimming removed 5 bases from V and 7 bases from J; junction bases left unmatched: 16. This CDR3 is built from 16 residues. CDR1 and CDR2 from the germline V gene are SEHNR and FQNEAQ (reference sequence).

The J gene is TRBJ1-1, the V gene TRBV7-9; 7 bases agree with TRBD1. The TCR comes from a female donor with Graves disease. The sequences come from peripheral blood mononuclear cells (PBMCs), collected when the disease was refractory, from a patient treated with antithyroid drugs. CDR3 bases: TGTGCCAGCAGCGACCTAAAGGGCCGAGGGGGCCTTGAAGCTTTCTTT. It translates to CASSDLKGRGGLEAFF.